This T cell receptor beta chain was sequenced for a study of cytomegalovirus exposure and HLA in healthy donors. Study-wide results and caveats: Earlier results showed most TCR beta V segments being productive about 87% or about 30% of the time. Reportedly, HLA-A and HLA-B alleles of most subjects were accurately predicted from TCR beta.

CDR1 is SGHAT, CDR2 FQNNGV, per germline. Trimming took off 5 bases at V and 0 bases at J, with 17 bases between the two ends. CDR3 length: 17 residues. Primers included in the PCR were 60 Vbeta and 13 Jbeta primers. Only in-frame clones appear in the TCRdb table, and some are missing; sequencing was by immunoSEQ multiplex PCR. The top ten clones hold approximately 2.8% of a sample with around 150,000 clones, about two thirds of them seen once. With regard to this clone: What it recognizes is unknown.

The sequencing sample was made of PBMCs. This receptor was identified in a woman aged 25 to 39 in good health and CMV-seronegative. The chain recombines TRBV11-2 with TRBJ1-3; no reliable D call. The CDR3 DNA reads as TGTGCCAGCAGCCGCGGTCTAGAATTTAACTCTGGAAACACCATATATTTT. Its protein product is CASSRGLEFNSGNTIYF. Variable domain in full (rest from reference TRBV11-2 and TRBJ1-3): EAGVAQSPRYKIIEKRQSVAFWCNPISGHATLYWYQQILGQGPKLLIQFQNNGVVDDSQLPKDRFSAERLKGVDSTLKIQPAKLEDSAVYLCASSRGLEFNSGNTIYFGEGSWLTVV.